The 10 T cell receptor beta chains reported below all come from one sample, sequenced in a study of blood T cell repertoires in COVID-19. Sequenced by immunoSEQ multiplex PCR; TCRdb stores in-frame clones only, minus some. This table has 18,000 or so clones, approximately 95% appearing once. The sequenced sample was peripheral blood. The receptor source for this set is a woman aged 50 to 65 with active COVID-19.

This chain uses TRBV5-1 with TRBJ2-2, with D tentatively TRBD2 (7 bases). Germline assignment: CDR1 SGHRS and CDR2 YFSETQ. The CDR3 runs to 15 residues. V was pared by 1 base and J by 6 bases, with 13 bases between. This CDR3 is CASSLNGGAAGELFF. The CDR3 DNA reads TGCGCCAGCAGCTTGAATGGGGGGGCAGCCGGGGAGCTGTTTTTT.

The rearrangement links TRBV4-1 to TRBJ1-2; D remains ambiguous. CDR1 is MGHRA and CDR2 is YSYEKL in the germline V gene. V lost 0 bases and J 4 bases, leaving 6 bases between the germline ends. The CDR3 has 13 residues. CDR3 protein: CASSQEGGYGYTF. The CDR3 bases are TGCGCCAGCAGCCAAGAGGGAGGCTATGGCTACACCTTC.

The rearrangement uses TRBV19 and TRBJ2-7; D is perhaps TRBD1 (5 bases). Germline V gives CDR1 LNHDA, CDR2 SQIVND (reference sequence). V gave up 3 bases and J gave up 4 bases, with 19 bases separating them. This CDR3 has 16 amino acids. CDR3 coding DNA: TGTGCCAGTAGTATCTCCAGGACATCCTCCATTTACGAGCAGTACTTC. Translating gives CASSISRTSSIYEQYF.

The chain combines TRBV28 with TRBJ1-5; 9 bases agree with TRBD1. This CDR3 is 14 amino acids long. Trimming at V came to 6 bases and at J to 5 bases, leaving 5 bases not matched to a gene. CDR1 is MDHEN and CDR2 is SYDVKM in the germline V gene. CDR3: CASSRDRDYQPQHF. The CDR3 DNA sequence: TGTGCCAGCAGCCGGGACAGGGACTATCAGCCCCAGCATTTT. Together with reference TRBV28 and TRBJ1-5, the CDR3 gives the full variable domain: DVKVTQSSRYLVKRTGEKVFLECVQDMDHENMFWYRQDPGLGLRLIYFSYDVKMKEKGDIPEGYSVSREKKERFSLILESASTNQTSMYLCASSRDRDYQPQHFGDGTRLSIL.

V usage is TRBV24-1 and J usage is TRBJ1-2; D remains ambiguous. V dropped 10 bases and J dropped 4 bases, with 9 bases sitting between them. The CDR3 runs 11 residues. Germline CDR1 and CDR2: KGHDR and SFDVKD. The CDR3 is CATYGSYGYTF. The CDR3 bases are TGTGCCACTTATGGTAGCTATGGCTACACCTTC.

The chain has TRBV6-1 and TRBJ1-2, with a possible D match to TRBD1 (5 bases). Trimming pared 3 bases from V and 7 bases from J, leaving 12 bases between. Germline CDR1 and CDR2: MNHNS and SASEGT. This CDR3 spans 13 amino acids. The CDR3 sequence: CASSDVRVGGYTF. CDR3 in DNA: TGTGCCAGCAGTGATGTCAGGGTGGGTGGCTACACCTTC.

The V and J genes are TRBV6-5 and TRBJ2-2; TRBD2 agrees at 9 bases. The ends lost 5 bases at V and 5 bases at J; junction bases unmatched: 6. Per the germline V gene, CDR1 is MNHEY and CDR2 is SVGAGI. CDR3 length: 15 amino acids. CDR3 sequence: CASSPTAGGTGELFF. In nucleotides, the CDR3 is TGTGCCAGCAGTCCGACAGCGGGAGGAACCGGGGAGCTGTTTTTT.

The J gene is TRBJ2-3, the V gene TRBV9, with D hard to call. This CDR3 comprises 13 residues. The germline CDR1 and CDR2 sequences are SGDLS and YYNGEE. V gave up 0 bases and J gave up 3 bases, with 5 bases separating them. CDR3 nucleotide sequence: TGTGCCAGCAGCGTAGGAGTGACAGATACGCAGTATTTT. Translation: CASSVGVTDTQYF.

The chain carries TRBV4-2 and TRBJ2-5, with TRBD2 matching 8 bases. Germline trimming cut 4 bases from V and 2 bases from J; bases unmatched to any gene: 9. CDR3 length equals 16 residues. Germline V gene sequence: CDR1 LGHNA, CDR2 YNFKEQ. The CDR3 spells CASSRGTRALQETQYF. The CDR3 DNA reads TGTGCCAGCAGCCGCGGGACTAGGGCCTTACAAGAGACCCAGTACTTC.

This clone was observed a few times. V gene TRBV10-2 combines with J gene TRBJ1-5; D unclear. This CDR3 is 14 amino acids long. CDR1 and CDR2 from the germline V gene are WSHSY and SAAADI. V was shortened by 4 bases and J by 10 bases, with 17 bases between the two germline ends. The CDR3 region is CASSGVSESQPQHF. The CDR3 DNA is TGCGCCAGCAGTGGTGTATCGGAGTCGCAACCCCAGCATTTT.